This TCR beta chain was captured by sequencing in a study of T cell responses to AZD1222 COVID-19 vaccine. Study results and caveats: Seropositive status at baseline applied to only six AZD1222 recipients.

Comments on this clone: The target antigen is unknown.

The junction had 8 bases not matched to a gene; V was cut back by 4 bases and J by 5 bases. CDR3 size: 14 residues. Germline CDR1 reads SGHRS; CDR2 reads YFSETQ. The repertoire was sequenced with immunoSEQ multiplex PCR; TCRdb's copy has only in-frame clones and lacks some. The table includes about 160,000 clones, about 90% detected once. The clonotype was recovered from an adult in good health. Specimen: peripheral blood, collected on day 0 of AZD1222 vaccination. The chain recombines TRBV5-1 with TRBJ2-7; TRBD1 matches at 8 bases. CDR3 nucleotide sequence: TGCGCCAGCAGCCGCCGGGCAGGGGGCGACGAGCAGTACTTC. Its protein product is CASSRRAGGDEQYF. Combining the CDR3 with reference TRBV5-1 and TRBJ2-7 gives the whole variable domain KAGVTQTPRYLIKTRGQQVTLSCSPISGHRSVSWYQQTPGQGLQFLFEYFSETQRNKGNFPGRFSGRQFSNSRSEMNVSTLELGDSALYLCASSRRAGGDEQYFGPGTRLTVT.